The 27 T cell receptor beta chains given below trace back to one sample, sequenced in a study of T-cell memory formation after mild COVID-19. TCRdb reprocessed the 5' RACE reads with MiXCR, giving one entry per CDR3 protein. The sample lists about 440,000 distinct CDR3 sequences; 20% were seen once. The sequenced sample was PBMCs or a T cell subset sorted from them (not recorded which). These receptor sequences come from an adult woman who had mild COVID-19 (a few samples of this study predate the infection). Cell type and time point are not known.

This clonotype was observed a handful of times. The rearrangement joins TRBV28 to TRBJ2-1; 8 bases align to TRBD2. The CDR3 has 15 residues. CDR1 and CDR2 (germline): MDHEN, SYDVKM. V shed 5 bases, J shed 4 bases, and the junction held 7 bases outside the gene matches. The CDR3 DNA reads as TGTGCCAGCAGTCGGAGCGGGAGTGGGTACAATGAGCAGTTCTTC. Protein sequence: CASSRSGSGYNEQFF. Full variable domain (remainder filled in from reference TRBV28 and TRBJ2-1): DVKVTQSSRYLVKRTGEKVFLECVQDMDHENMFWYRQDPGLGLRLIYFSYDVKMKEKGDIPEGYSVSREKKERFSLILESASTNQTSMYLCASSRSGSGYNEQFFGPGTRLTVL.

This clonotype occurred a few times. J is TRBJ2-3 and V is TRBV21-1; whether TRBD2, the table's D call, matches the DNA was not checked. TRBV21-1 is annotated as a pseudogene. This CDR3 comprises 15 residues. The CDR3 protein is CASSKGSGTTDTQYF. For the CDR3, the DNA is TGTGCCAGCAGCAAGGGTAGCGGGACCACAGATACGCAGTATTTT.

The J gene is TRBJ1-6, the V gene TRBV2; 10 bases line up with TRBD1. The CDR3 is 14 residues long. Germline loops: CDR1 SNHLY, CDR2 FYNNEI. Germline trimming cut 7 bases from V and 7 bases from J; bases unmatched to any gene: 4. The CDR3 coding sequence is TGTGCCAGCAATAGGGACAGGGGCAATTCACCCCTCCACTTT. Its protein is CASNRDRGNSPLHF.

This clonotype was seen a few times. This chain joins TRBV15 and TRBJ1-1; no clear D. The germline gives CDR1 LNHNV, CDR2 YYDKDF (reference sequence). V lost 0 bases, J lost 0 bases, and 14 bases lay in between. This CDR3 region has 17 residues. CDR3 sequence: CATSRDLSYGLNTEAFF. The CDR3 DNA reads TGTGCCACCAGCAGAGATCTAAGTTACGGTCTGAACACTGAAGCTTTCTTT.

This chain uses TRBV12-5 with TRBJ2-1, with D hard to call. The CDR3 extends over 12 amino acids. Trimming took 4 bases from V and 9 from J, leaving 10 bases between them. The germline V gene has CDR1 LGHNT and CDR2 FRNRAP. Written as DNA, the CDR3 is TGTGCTAGTGGTTCCCCCTGGGGTGAGCAGTTCTTC. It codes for CASGSPWGEQFF.

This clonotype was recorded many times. This chain's CDR3 is CASSQEGQAGTQYF. CDR3 coding DNA: TGCGCCAGCAGCCAAGAAGGTCAAGCTGGGACCCAGTACTTC. The chain combines TRBV4-3 with TRBJ2-5, with no clear D. Trimming left V 0 bases short and J 7 bases short, with 12 bases between. Germline CDR1 LGHNA, CDR2 YSLEER. CDR3 length: 14 residues.

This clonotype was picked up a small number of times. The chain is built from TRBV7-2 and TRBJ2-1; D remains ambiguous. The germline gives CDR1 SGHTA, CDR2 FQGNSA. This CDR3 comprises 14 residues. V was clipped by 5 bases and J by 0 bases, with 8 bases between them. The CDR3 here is CASSTAPSYNEQFF. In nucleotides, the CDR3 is TGTGCCAGCAGCACGGCCCCCTCCTACAATGAGCAGTTCTTC.

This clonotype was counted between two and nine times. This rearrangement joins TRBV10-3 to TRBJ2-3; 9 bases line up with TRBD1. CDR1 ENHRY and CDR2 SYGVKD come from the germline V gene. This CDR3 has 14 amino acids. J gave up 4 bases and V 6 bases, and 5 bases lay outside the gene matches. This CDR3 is CAIRDTGGADTQYF. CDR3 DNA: TGTGCCATCAGGGACACAGGGGGCGCAGATACGCAGTATTTT.

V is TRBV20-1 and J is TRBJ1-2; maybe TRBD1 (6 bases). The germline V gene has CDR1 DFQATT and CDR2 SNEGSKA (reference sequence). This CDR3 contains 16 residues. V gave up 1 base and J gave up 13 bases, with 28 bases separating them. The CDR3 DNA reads TGCAGTGCTAGAGTAACTTATGCTCGGACAGATCCTTGGTCCACCTTC. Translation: CSARVTYARTDPWSTF.

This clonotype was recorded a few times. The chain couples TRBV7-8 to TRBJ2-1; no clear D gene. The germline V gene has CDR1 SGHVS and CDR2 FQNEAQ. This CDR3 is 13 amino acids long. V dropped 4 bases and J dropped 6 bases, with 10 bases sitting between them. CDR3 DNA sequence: TGTGCCAGCAGCTCGATTAGCCCCAATGAGCAGTTCTTC. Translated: CASSSISPNEQFF.

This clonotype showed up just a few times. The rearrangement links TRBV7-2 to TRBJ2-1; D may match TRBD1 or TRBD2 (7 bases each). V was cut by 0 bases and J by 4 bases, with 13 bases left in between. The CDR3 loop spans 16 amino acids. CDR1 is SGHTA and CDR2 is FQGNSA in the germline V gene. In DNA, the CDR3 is TGTGCCAGCAGCTTAGCCGGCAGGGGGGGTTACAATGAGCAGTTCTTC. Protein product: CASSLAGRGGYNEQFF.

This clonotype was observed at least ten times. CDR3 bases: TGTGCCAGCAGCTCGTTGGAGGGAATCCGCCTCTACGAGCAGTACTTC. Protein: CASSSLEGIRLYEQYF. This chain joins TRBV5-5 and TRBJ2-7, with D possibly matching TRBD2 (6 bases). There are 16 residues in the CDR3. V lost 3 bases and J lost 3, with 19 bases in between. Germline CDR1 SGHKS, CDR2 YYEKEE (reference sequence).

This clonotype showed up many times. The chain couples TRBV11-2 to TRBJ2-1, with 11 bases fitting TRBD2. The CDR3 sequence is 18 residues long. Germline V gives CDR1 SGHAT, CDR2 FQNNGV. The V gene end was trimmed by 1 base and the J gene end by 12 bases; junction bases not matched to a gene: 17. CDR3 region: CASSLAVTSGSTMRGQFF. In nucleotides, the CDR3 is TGTGCCAGCAGCTTAGCCGTTACTAGCGGGAGTACAATGAGGGGGCAGTTCTTC.

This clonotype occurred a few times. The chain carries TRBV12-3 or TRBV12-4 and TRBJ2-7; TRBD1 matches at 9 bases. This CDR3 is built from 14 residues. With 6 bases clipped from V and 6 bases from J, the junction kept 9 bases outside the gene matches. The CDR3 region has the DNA TGTGCCAGCAGGTCTACCGGGACAGGGAGCGAGCAGTACTTC. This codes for CASRSTGTGSEQYF.

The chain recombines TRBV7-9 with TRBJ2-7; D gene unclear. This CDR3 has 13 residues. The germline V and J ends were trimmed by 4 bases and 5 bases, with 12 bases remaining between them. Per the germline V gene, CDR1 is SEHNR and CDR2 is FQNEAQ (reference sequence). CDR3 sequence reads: CASSSGLSNEQYF. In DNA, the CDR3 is TGTGCCAGCAGCTCCGGTCTGAGTAACGAGCAGTACTTC.

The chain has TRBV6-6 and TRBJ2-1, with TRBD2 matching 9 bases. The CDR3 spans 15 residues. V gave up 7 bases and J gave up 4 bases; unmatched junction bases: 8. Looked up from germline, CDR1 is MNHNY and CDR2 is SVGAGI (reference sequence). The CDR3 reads CASTSTSGNYNEQFF. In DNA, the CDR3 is TGTGCCAGCACTTCGACTAGCGGAAATTACAATGAGCAGTTCTTC.

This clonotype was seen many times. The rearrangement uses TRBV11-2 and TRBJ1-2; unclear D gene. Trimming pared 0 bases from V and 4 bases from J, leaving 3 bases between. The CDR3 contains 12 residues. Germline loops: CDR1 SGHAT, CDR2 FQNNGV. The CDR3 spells CASSLEVYGYTF. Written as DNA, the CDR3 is TGTGCCAGCAGCTTAGAGGTCTATGGCTACACCTTC. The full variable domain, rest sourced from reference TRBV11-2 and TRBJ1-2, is EAGVAQSPRYKIIEKRQSVAFWCNPISGHATLYWYQQILGQGPKLLIQFQNNGVVDDSQLPKDRFSAERLKGVDSTLKIQPAKLEDSAVYLCASSLEVYGYTFGSGTRLTVV.

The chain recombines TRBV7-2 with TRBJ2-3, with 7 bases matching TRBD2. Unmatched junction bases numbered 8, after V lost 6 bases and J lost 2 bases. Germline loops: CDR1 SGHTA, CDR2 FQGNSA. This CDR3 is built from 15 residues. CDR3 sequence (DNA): TGTGCCAGCAGAACCTCCGGGGGGAACACAGATACGCAGTATTTT. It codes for CASRTSGGNTDTQYF.

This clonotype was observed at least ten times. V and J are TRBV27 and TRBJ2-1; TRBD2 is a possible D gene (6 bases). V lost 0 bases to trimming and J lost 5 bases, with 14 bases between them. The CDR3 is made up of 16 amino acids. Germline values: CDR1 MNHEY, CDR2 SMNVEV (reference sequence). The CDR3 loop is CASSLSWRLVHNEQFF. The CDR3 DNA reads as TGTGCCAGCAGTTTATCGTGGAGACTAGTCCACAATGAGCAGTTCTTC.

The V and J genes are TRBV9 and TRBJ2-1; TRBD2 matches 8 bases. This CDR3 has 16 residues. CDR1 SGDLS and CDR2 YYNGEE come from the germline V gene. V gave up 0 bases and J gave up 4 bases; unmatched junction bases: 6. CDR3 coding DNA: TGTGCCAGCAGCGTAGCTGGTAGCGGGGCTTACAATGAGCAGTTCTTC. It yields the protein CASSVAGSGAYNEQFF. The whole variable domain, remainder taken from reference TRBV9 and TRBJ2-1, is DSGVTQTPKHLITATGQRVTLRCSPRSGDLSVYWYQQSLDQGLQFLIQYYNGEERAKGNILERFSAQQFPDLHSELNLSSLELGDSALYFCASSVAGSGAYNEQFFGPGTRLTVL.

Here the CDR3 DNA reads TGCAGTGCTAGATCTCCGGGACAGGGGGTTTATGGAAACACCATATATTTT. Its protein product is CSARSPGQGVYGNTIYF. J is TRBJ1-3 and V is TRBV20-1, with 11 bases identical to TRBD1. Germline trimming cut 2 bases from V and 3 bases from J; bases unmatched to any gene: 9. The CDR3 has 17 residues. CDR1 DFQATT and CDR2 SNEGSKA come from the germline V gene (reference sequence).

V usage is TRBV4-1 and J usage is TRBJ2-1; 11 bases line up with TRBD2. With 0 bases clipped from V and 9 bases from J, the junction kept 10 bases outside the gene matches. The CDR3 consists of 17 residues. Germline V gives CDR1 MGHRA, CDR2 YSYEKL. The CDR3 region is CASSQEGSGGAFVEQFF. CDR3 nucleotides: TGCGCCAGCAGCCAAGAAGGTAGCGGGGGGGCCTTTGTTGAGCAGTTCTTC.

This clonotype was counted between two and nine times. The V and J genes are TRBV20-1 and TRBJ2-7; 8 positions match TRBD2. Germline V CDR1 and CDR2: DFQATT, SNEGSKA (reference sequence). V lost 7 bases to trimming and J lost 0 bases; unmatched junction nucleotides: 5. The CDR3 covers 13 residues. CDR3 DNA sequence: TGCAGTGAGAAGCGGGGGAGCTCCTACGAGCAGTACTTC. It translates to CSEKRGSSYEQYF.

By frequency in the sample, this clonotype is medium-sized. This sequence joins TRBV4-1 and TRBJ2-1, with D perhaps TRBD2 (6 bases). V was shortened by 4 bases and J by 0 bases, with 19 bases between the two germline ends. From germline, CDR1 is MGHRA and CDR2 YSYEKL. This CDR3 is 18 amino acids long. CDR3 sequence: CASSLTPPGDFSYNEQFF. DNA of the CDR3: TGCGCCAGCAGCCTCACCCCTCCGGGGGACTTCTCCTACAATGAGCAGTTCTTC.

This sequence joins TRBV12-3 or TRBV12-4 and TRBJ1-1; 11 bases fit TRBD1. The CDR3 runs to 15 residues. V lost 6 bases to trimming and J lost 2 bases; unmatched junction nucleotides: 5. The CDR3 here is CASRGTGGPNTEAFF. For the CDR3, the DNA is TGTGCCAGCAGAGGGACAGGGGGTCCAAACACTGAAGCTTTCTTT.

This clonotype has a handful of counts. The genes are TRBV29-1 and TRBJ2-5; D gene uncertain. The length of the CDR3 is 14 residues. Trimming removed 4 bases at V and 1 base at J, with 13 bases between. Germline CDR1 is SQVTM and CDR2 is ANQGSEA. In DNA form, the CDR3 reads TGCAGCGTTGGAGCGAGACTCTCCCAAGAGACCCAGTACTTC. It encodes CSVGARLSQETQYF. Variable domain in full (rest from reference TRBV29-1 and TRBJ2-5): SAVISQKPSRDICQRGTSLTIQCQVDSQVTMMFWYRQQPGQSLTLIATANQGSEATYESGFVIDKFPISRPNLTFSTLTVSNMSPEDSSIYLCSVGARLSQETQYFGPGTRLLVL.

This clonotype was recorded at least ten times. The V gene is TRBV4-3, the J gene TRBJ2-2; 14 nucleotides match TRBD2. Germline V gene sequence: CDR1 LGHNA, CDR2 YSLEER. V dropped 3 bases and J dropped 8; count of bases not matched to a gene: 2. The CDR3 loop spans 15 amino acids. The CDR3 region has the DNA TGCGCCAGCAGCCAGGGGACTAGCGGGAGAGGGGAGCTGTTTTTT. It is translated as CASSQGTSGRGELFF.